These 19 T cell receptor beta chains originate from one sample sequenced in a study of T cell repertoires in cytomegalovirus infection. The antigens for these receptors are not known. A single record per CDR3 protein comes from TCRdb applying MiXCR to the reads. Seen here are 100,000 to 150,000 distinct CDR3 sequences, approximately 30% observed once, and the top ten hold around three fifths. Sample: CD8+ T cells from cultured PBMCs, taken from culture after CMV antigen stimulation. The receptors were gathered from a human donor in good health (CMV status not recorded). Some clones in this sample may be carry-over from other donors' samples.

V is TRBV3-1 and J is TRBJ2-7, with a tentative D call TRBD2 (5 bases). The V and J ends lost 6 bases and 1 base respectively, with 10 bases between them. The CDR3 extends over 13 amino acids. Germline CDR1 reads LGHDT; CDR2 reads YNNKEL (reference sequence). The CDR3 loop reads CASRADGSYEQYF. The CDR3 DNA is TGTGCCAGCAGAGCGGACGGTTCCTACGAGCAGTACTTC.

The chain employs TRBV11-3 and TRBJ2-1, with D tentatively TRBD1 (5 bases). Germline V gene data show CDR1 as SGHNT and CDR2 as YENEEA. The CDR3 covers 15 residues. The V end lost 6 bases, the J end lost 0 bases, and 12 bases lay between the germline ends. The CDR3 reads CASSHQGSSYNEQFF. The CDR3 coding sequence is TGTGCCAGCAGTCACCAGGGAAGCTCCTACAATGAGCAGTTCTTC.

This clonotype occurred many times. This chain uses TRBV11-1 with TRBJ1-2; D is perhaps TRBD1 (6 bases). From germline, CDR1 is SGHAT and CDR2 FQDESV (reference sequence). The V end was cut by 5 bases, the J end by 4 bases, with 17 bases between. The CDR3 extends over 15 amino acids. CDR3 sequence reads: CASSLNPQGLYGYTF. CDR3 coding DNA: TGTGCCAGCAGCCTAAATCCACAGGGACTCTATGGCTACACCTTC.

CDR3 DNA sequence: TGTGCCAGCACTAGCGGGGGGCCCTATCAATATACAGATACGCAGTATTTT. The encoded protein is CASTSGGPYQYTDTQYF. The J gene is TRBJ2-3, the V gene TRBV6-1; TRBD2 matches 11 bases. The CDR3 loop spans 17 amino acids. V was pared by 7 bases and J by 3 bases, with 12 bases of the junction left unmatched. Germline V lookup: CDR1 MNHNS, CDR2 SASEGT.

This clonotype was seen more than once but under ten times. The chain carries TRBV2 and TRBJ2-1, with 10 bases identical to TRBD2. The germline CDR1 and CDR2 sequences are SNHLY and FYNNEI. J was trimmed by 3 bases and V by 2 bases; bases with no gene match: 4. The CDR3 is 16 amino acids. In DNA form, the CDR3 reads TGTGCCAGCAGTGAACGTAGCGGGGGGATCTACAATGAGCAGTTCTTC. This sequence encodes CASSERSGGIYNEQFF.

This chain joins TRBV10-3 and TRBJ2-1; D is possibly TRBD1 (6 bases). Germline assignment: CDR1 ENHRY and CDR2 SYGVKD. Trimming shortened V by 5 bases and J by 14 bases, and 13 bases separated the two germline ends. The CDR3 has 11 residues. CDR3 DNA sequence: TGTGCCATCAGTACCCCCGAGGGGGAGTTCTTC. Encoded protein: CAISTPEGEFF.

The genes are TRBV29-1 and TRBJ1-2; D not certain. The CDR3 runs 15 residues. Germline lookup yields CDR1 SQVTM and CDR2 ANQGSEA. Trimming took off 1 base at V and 0 bases at J, with 12 bases between the two ends. CDR3 coding DNA: TGCAGCGTTGAAGGCGAGAAACCACCTAACTATGGCTACACCTTC. This encodes CSVEGEKPPNYGYTF.

This clonotype was counted at least ten times. This chain links TRBV4-1 with TRBJ2-5; the D gene could be TRBD1 or TRBD2 (5 bases each). Trimming took 1 base from V and 2 from J, leaving 11 bases between them. CDR3 length equals 15 residues. The germline V gene encodes CDR1 MGHRA and CDR2 YSYEKL. The CDR3 spells CASSQAGQRQETQYF. As DNA, the CDR3 is TGCGCCAGCAGCCAAGCGGGGCAGAGACAAGAGACCCAGTACTTC.

Concerning this clonotype itself: A much larger clone differs from this one at a single base, so this may be a read error. The chain employs TRBV15 and TRBJ2-1, with TRBD2 as a possible D gene (6 bases). The CDR3 contains 15 residues. Germline values: CDR1 LNHNV, CDR2 YYDKDF (reference sequence). The ends were cut back, 1 base at V and 8 bases at J, with 15 bases in the middle. CDR3 nucleotide sequence: TGTGCCACCAGCAGAGGACGGACATGGGGGGATGAGCAGTTCTTC. It yields the protein CATSRGRTWGDEQFF.

This clonotype turned up a few times. CDR3 coding DNA: TGTGCCAGCAAACCTCAGGATTGGGGCATTAATTCACCCCTCCACTTT. As protein: CASKPQDWGINSPLHF. The V and J genes are TRBV6-5 and TRBJ1-6; a possible D gene is TRBD1 (5 bases). The V gene lost 7 bases and the J gene lost 6 bases, with 19 bases spanning the gap. The CDR3 loop spans 16 amino acids. CDR1 and CDR2 (germline): MNHEY, SVGAGI.

The V gene is TRBV5-1, the J gene TRBJ2-7; D possibly corresponds to TRBD1 (5 bases). The CDR3 extends over 13 amino acids. Germline V gene sequence: CDR1 SGHRS, CDR2 YFSETQ. Trimming stripped 2 bases from V and 5 bases from J, with 11 bases between. The DNA for the CDR3 is TGCGCCAGCAGCTTCGGCAGGGCGAACGAGCAGTACTTC. Its translation: CASSFGRANEQYF.

In this sample, this clonotype turned up a few times. CDR3 bases: TGTGCTAGTTTAGGGATGAACACTGAAGCTTTCTTT. Protein sequence: CASLGMNTEAFF. This chain connects TRBV12-5 to TRBJ1-1; D gene unclear. Germline CDR1 reads LGHNT; CDR2 reads FRNRAP. The CDR3 has 12 amino acids. Trimming removed 8 bases from V and 0 bases from J, with 7 bases in between.

V gene TRBV19 combines with J gene TRBJ2-2; D is perhaps TRBD1 (6 bases). The CDR3 runs 16 residues. The V end lost 7 bases, the J end lost 1 base, and 16 bases lay between the germline ends. Germline lookup yields CDR1 LNHDA and CDR2 SQIVND (reference sequence). Here the CDR3 DNA reads TGTGCCAGTACCCCTATTGAGGGGGAGAACACCGGGGAGCTGTTTTTT. It yields the protein CASTPIEGENTGELFF.

In regard to this clonotype: This clone may be a read error of a much larger clone one base away. The rearrangement links TRBV7-8 to TRBJ2-3, with 9 bases matching TRBD1. With 7 bases clipped from V and 3 bases from J, the junction kept 8 bases outside the gene matches. Germline assignment: CDR1 SGHVS and CDR2 FQNEAQ. The CDR3 extends over 15 amino acids. This chain's CDR3 is CASNYYRGRTDTQYF. As DNA, the CDR3 is TGTGCCAGCAACTATTACAGGGGGCGGACAGATACGCAGTATTTT.

This chain joins TRBV27 and TRBJ1-3; perhaps TRBD1 as D (6 bases). Looked up from germline, CDR1 is MNHEY and CDR2 is SMNVEV (reference sequence). Trimming stripped 6 bases from V and 0 bases from J, with 12 bases between. This CDR3 spans 15 amino acids. CDR3 bases: TGTGCCAGCAGCCCAGGGGCCTACTCTGGAAACACCATATATTTT. Protein: CASSPGAYSGNTIYF.

The J gene is TRBJ2-2, the V gene TRBV7-6, with D tentatively TRBD1 (5 bases). The germline V and J ends were trimmed by 3 bases and 7 bases, with 9 bases remaining between them. CDR3 size: 13 residues. Per germline, CDR1 SGHVS and CDR2 FNYEAQ. This CDR3 is CASSFRVDGELFF. For the CDR3, the DNA is TGTGCCAGCAGCTTCAGGGTCGACGGGGAGCTGTTTTTT.

This chain uses TRBV10-3 with TRBJ1-2; D gene uncertain. Germline CDR1 ENHRY, CDR2 SYGVKD. Trimming took 0 bases from V and 1 from J, leaving 9 bases between them. CDR3 length: 15 residues. The CDR3 is CAISESLGSNYGYTF. CDR3 coding DNA: TGTGCCATCAGTGAGTCCTTGGGCAGTAACTATGGCTACACCTTC.

The chain has TRBV12-3 or TRBV12-4 and TRBJ2-7, with 8 bases aligning to TRBD2. The CDR3 has 15 residues. V shed 3 bases, J shed 5 bases, and the junction held 9 bases outside the gene matches. The CDR3 region is CASSLPGTRADEQYF. CDR3 sequence (DNA): TGTGCCAGCAGTTTGCCCGGGACTAGAGCTGACGAGCAGTACTTC.

This chain joins TRBV2 and TRBJ2-1; D may be TRBD1 or TRBD2 (5 bases each). The germline CDR1 and CDR2 sequences are SNHLY and FYNNEI. With 3 bases removed from V and 9 bases from J, the gap between germline ends came to 24 bases. The length of the CDR3 is 17 residues. The CDR3 DNA sequence: TGTGCCAGCAGTGAGGGGCCTGGGACCCGTTACAACGGTGAGCAGTTCTTC. This encodes CASSEGPGTRYNGEQFF.